This TCR beta chain was recovered during a study of T-cell memory formation after mild COVID-19. General study points: Cross-reactive memory apparently joined, as some responding clones appeared in pre-infection memory.

CDR1 is SGHTA, CDR2 FQGNSA, per germline. The CDR3 runs 13 residues. Trimming shortened V by 5 bases and J by 1 base, and 8 bases separated the two germline ends. From the 5' RACE reads, TCRdb called clonotypes with MiXCR, one entry per CDR3 protein. The table records about 130,000 distinct CDR3 sequences, 17% of them present only once. A word on this clonotype: Its specificity is unknown.

The sequence came from a man between 18 and 29 years old who had mild COVID-19 (a few samples of this study predate the infection). Cell type and time point are not known. The chain links TRBV7-2 to TRBJ2-5; D may be TRBD2 (6 bases). The sequenced sample was PBMCs or a T cell subset sorted from them (not recorded which). The CDR3 loop is CASSGGVQETQYF. CDR3 nucleotide sequence: TGTGCCAGCAGCGGCGGGGTCCAAGAGACCCAGTACTTC. Together with reference TRBV7-2 and TRBJ2-5, the CDR3 gives the full variable domain: GAGVSQSPSNKVTEKGKDVELRCDPISGHTALYWYRQSLGQGLEFLIYFQGNSAPDKSGLPSDRFSAERTGGSVSTLTIQRTQQEDSAVYLCASSGGVQETQYFGPGTRLLVL.